A single sample is the source of the 22 T cell receptor beta chains below, sequenced in a study of blood T cells in healthy people across ages. Combining a sample-barcoded 5' primer with a J-beta primer mix, a second PCR ran for about 6 to 12 cycles. TCRdb recomputed calls from the 5' RACE reads with MiXCR, one row per CDR3 protein. The data contain 630,000 or so distinct CDR3 sequences, approximately 30% of them singletons. Source material: blood. The receptors shown here come from a woman older than 75 in good health.

The chain links TRBV20-1 to TRBJ2-5; tentative D call: TRBD2 (6 bases). Germline assignment: CDR1 DFQATT and CDR2 SNEGSKA (reference sequence). Trimming shortened V by 5 bases and J by 5 bases, and 15 bases separated the two germline ends. There are 13 residues in the CDR3. The CDR3 DNA reads as TGCAGTGCTCGCGGAAGGGCGGGGGAGACCCAGTACTTC. Its translation is CSARGRAGETQYF.

This clonotype was detected many times. V and J are TRBV2 and TRBJ2-5; TRBD1 agrees at 10 bases. The CDR3 covers 15 residues. V trimming: 5 bases; J trimming: 4 bases; junction bases outside the gene matches: 7. Germline CDR1 and CDR2: SNHLY and FYNNEI. CDR3 DNA: TGTGCCAGCAGTCGACAGGGGGCGAGGGGAGAGACCCAGTACTTC. Translating gives CASSRQGARGETQYF.

This clonotype was seen ten or more times. The genes are TRBV5-1 and TRBJ1-4; D gene uncertain. The germline V and J ends were trimmed by 4 bases and 8 bases, with 9 bases remaining between them. The CDR3 spans 12 residues. Germline V gene data show CDR1 as SGHRS and CDR2 as YFSETQ. CDR3 region: CASSIGREKLFF. DNA for the CDR3: TGCGCCAGCAGCATAGGACGGGAAAAACTGTTTTTT.

The chain carries TRBV2 and TRBJ1-5; no reliable D call. The length of the CDR3 is 16 residues. V shed 6 bases and J shed 7 bases, with 22 bases lying between them. Germline CDR1 and CDR2: SNHLY and FYNNEI. The CDR3 DNA reads as TGTGCCAGCAGCCAACCGGCGGAAGCGGGGAACCAGCCCCAGCATTTT. Its translation: CASSQPAEAGNQPQHF.

The chain joins TRBV9 to TRBJ2-1; TRBD2 matches at 12 bases. From germline, CDR1 is SGDLS and CDR2 YYNGEE. This CDR3 region has 16 residues. V dropped 1 base and J dropped 10; count of bases not matched to a gene: 9. The chain's CDR3 is CASSVTLAGGPGEQFF. The CDR3, as DNA: TGTGCCAGCAGCGTAACTCTAGCGGGAGGGCCAGGCGAGCAGTTCTTC. The full variable domain, its missing parts supplied by reference TRBV9 and TRBJ2-1, is DSGVTQTPKHLITATGQRVTLRCSPRSGDLSVYWYQQSLDQGLQFLIQYYNGEERAKGNILERFSAQQFPDLHSELNLSSLELGDSALYFCASSVTLAGGPGEQFFGPGTRLTVL.

This clonotype was seen many times. V usage is TRBV7-9 and J usage is TRBJ2-1; D ambiguous. The CDR3 is 15 residues long. V was pared by 1 base and J by 10 bases, with 17 bases between. In germline, CDR1 is SEHNR, CDR2 FQNEAQ (reference sequence). CDR3 sequence reads: CASSLDLSRRGEQFF. The CDR3 nucleotides read TGTGCCAGCAGCTTAGACCTATCTCGCCGTGGGGAGCAGTTCTTC.

The chain carries TRBV5-1 and TRBJ1-5; 10 bases are shared with TRBD1. V lost 0 bases to trimming and J lost 7 bases; unmatched junction nucleotides: 4. From germline, CDR1 is SGHRS and CDR2 YFSETQ. The length of the CDR3 is 15 residues. Here the CDR3 DNA reads TGCGCCAGCAGCTTGGAGGGACAGGGGAGCCAGCCCCAGCATTTT. The encoded protein is CASSLEGQGSQPQHF.

This clonotype has only a few counts. The chain is built from TRBV20-1 and TRBJ1-1, with 7 positions matching TRBD1. The CDR3 runs 13 residues. V was clipped by 2 bases and J by 5 bases; unmatched bases: 5. Germline CDR1 reads DFQATT; CDR2 reads SNEGSKA (reference sequence). CDR3 nucleotide sequence: TGCAGTGCTAGATCACAGGGGTGGACTGAAGCTTTCTTT. Its protein product is CSARSQGWTEAFF.

This clonotype was counted ten times or more. One junction end does not reproduce the germline sequence, and a read error may be involved. The chain employs TRBV7-7 and TRBJ2-3; 15 nucleotides line up with TRBD2. The CDR3 sequence is 16 residues long. CDR1 is SSHAT, CDR2 FNYEAQ, per germline (reference sequence). The CDR3 coding sequence is TGTGCTAGCAGCCCCGGACTAGCGGGGGGGCAAGATACGCAGTATTTT. Its translation is CASSPGLAGGQDTQYF. The full variable domain, with the rest looked up from reference TRBV7-7 and TRBJ2-3, is GAGVSQSPRYKVTKRGQDVTLRCDPISSHATLYWYQQALGQGPEFLTYFNYEAQPDKSGLPSDRFSAERPEGSISTLTIQRTEQRDSAMYRCASSPGLAGGQDTQYFGPGTRLTVL.

The sample holds many counts of this clonotype. The chain employs TRBV6-2 or TRBV6-3 and TRBJ2-7, with D possibly being TRBD1 (6 bases). The germline V and J ends were trimmed by 5 bases and 3 bases, with 8 bases remaining between them. Looked up from germline, CDR1 is MNHEY and CDR2 is SVGEGT. This CDR3 is 12 amino acids long. In nucleotides, the CDR3 is TGTGCCAGCAGTGGACAGAGCTACGAGCAGTACTTC. Translated: CASSGQSYEQYF.

The CDR3 protein is CAISDGENEKLFF. For the CDR3, the DNA is TGTGCCATCAGTGATGGGGAAAATGAAAAACTGTTTTTT. This chain joins TRBV10-3 and TRBJ1-4; D is unresolved. Trimming removed 3 bases at V and 5 bases at J, with 7 bases between. The CDR3 spans 13 residues. Germline V CDR1 and CDR2: ENHRY, SYGVKD.

This clonotype has more than one count but fewer than ten. The chain employs TRBV5-1 and TRBJ1-3; possibly TRBD1 for D (6 bases). This CDR3 has 16 amino acids. V was clipped by 4 bases and J by 0 bases, with 14 bases between them. CDR1 SGHRS and CDR2 YFSETQ come from the germline V gene. The CDR3 nucleotides are TGCGCCAGCAGCACCCGGACAGTTAGCTCTGGAAACACCATATATTTT. The encoded protein is CASSTRTVSSGNTIYF.

This clonotype was counted ten times or more. The chain joins TRBV4-1 to TRBJ2-5, with TRBD1 identical over 8 bases. Germline V CDR1 and CDR2: MGHRA, YSYEKL. The CDR3 has 18 residues. J lost 5 bases, V lost 0 bases, and 14 bases had no gene match. Here the CDR3 reads CASSQDQGTGTLGETQYF. The CDR3 DNA reads TGCGCCAGCAGCCAAGATCAGGGGACAGGAACCCTGGGGGAGACCCAGTACTTC.

This clonotype was seen at least ten times. The chain recombines TRBV5-4 with TRBJ2-7; the match to TRBD1 covers 9 bases. Germline assignment: CDR1 SGHNT and CDR2 YYREEE (reference sequence). Trimming at V came to 2 bases and at J to 5 bases, leaving 5 bases not matched to a gene. This CDR3 has 14 residues. The CDR3 DNA is TGTGCCAGCAGCTTCCGGGACAGGGACCACGAGCAGTACTTC. Amino acids: CASSFRDRDHEQYF.

CDR3 bases: TGTGCCAGCAGCGTATCTGAGCGGAACACAGATACGCAGTATTTT. It is translated as CASSVSERNTDTQYF. This chain connects TRBV9 to TRBJ2-3; tentative D call: TRBD2 (5 bases). Deletions cut 1 base from V and 2 bases from J, with 11 bases between. CDR1 SGDLS and CDR2 YYNGEE come from the germline V gene. There are 15 residues in the CDR3.

This clonotype has ten or more counts. In DNA form, the CDR3 reads TGTGCCAGCAGCCGAGGGAACAGCAATCAGCCCCAGCATTTT. The encoded protein is CASSRGNSNQPQHF. The V and J genes are TRBV9 and TRBJ1-5; D uncertain. CDR1 is SGDLS and CDR2 is YYNGEE in the germline V gene. V was clipped by 4 bases and J by 1 base, with 9 bases between them. The CDR3 is 14 amino acids.

This clonotype has a count of ten or more. V gene TRBV29-1 combines with J gene TRBJ1-2, with 7 bases matching TRBD1. CDR1 SQVTM and CDR2 ANQGSEA come from the germline V gene. The CDR3 is 14 residues long. After removal of 0 bases from V and 5 bases from J, the junction contained 6 bases not matched to a gene. In nucleotides, the CDR3 is TGCAGCGTTGAAGATCAGGGGGTAGGGTATGGCTACACCTTC. Its translation is CSVEDQGVGYGYTF.

This clonotype was recorded at least ten times. The chain employs TRBV7-2 and TRBJ2-3; possibly TRBD2 for D (6 bases). CDR3 size: 13 residues. The V and J ends lost 6 bases and 2 bases respectively, with 9 bases between them. The germline V gene encodes CDR1 SGHTA and CDR2 FQGNSA. CDR3 nucleotide sequence: TGTGCCAGCAGTATAGCGGCCACAGATACGCAGTATTTT. Protein product: CASSIAATDTQYF.

This rearrangement joins TRBV7-9 to TRBJ2-7; D is unclear. This CDR3 comprises 13 residues. The V and J ends lost 1 base and 5 bases respectively, with 9 bases between them. Germline V gene data show CDR1 as SEHNR and CDR2 as FQNEAQ (reference sequence). In DNA, the CDR3 is TGTGCCAGCAGCTTAGGATTGGTCCACGAGCAGTACTTC. This gives the protein CASSLGLVHEQYF.

This clonotype came up a few times. The chain couples TRBV5-1 to TRBJ2-2, with TRBD1 matching 8 bases. Germline lookup yields CDR1 SGHRS and CDR2 YFSETQ. The CDR3 runs 16 residues. The J segment lost 4 bases and the V segment lost 0 bases, leaving 5 bases of the junction unmatched. For the CDR3, the DNA is TGCGCCAGCAGCTTGGCCAGGGGGCCCTCCACCGGGGAGCTGTTTTTT. Protein product: CASSLARGPSTGELFF.

The rearrangement links TRBV5-6 to TRBJ1-2; D not resolved. The V end was cut by 2 bases, the J end by 4 bases, with 12 bases between. Germline V gene sequence: CDR1 SGHDT, CDR2 YYEEEE. The CDR3 contains 14 residues. The CDR3 loop is CASSFSSGCYGYTF. Here the CDR3 DNA reads TGTGCCAGCAGCTTCTCCTCAGGATGCTATGGCTACACCTTC. Supplemented by reference TRBV5-6 and TRBJ1-2, the full variable domain reads DAGVTQSPTHLIKTRGQQVTLRCSPKSGHDTVSWYQQALGQGPQFIFQYYEEEERQRGNFPDRFSGHQFPNYSSELNVNALLLGDSALYLCASSFSSGCYGYTFGSGTRLTVV.

This clonotype was seen only a few times. The chain carries TRBV19 and TRBJ2-7; D may match TRBD1 or TRBD2 (5 bases each). The germline V gene encodes CDR1 LNHDA and CDR2 SQIVND (reference sequence). CDR3 size: 12 residues. Trimming cost V 6 bases and J 4 bases, with 10 bases left between them. CDR3: CASRNGAYEQYF. DNA for the CDR3: TGTGCCAGTAGGAACGGGGCTTACGAGCAGTACTTC. Together with reference TRBV19 and TRBJ2-7, the CDR3 gives the full variable domain: DGGITQSPKYLFRKEGQNVTLSCEQNLNHDAMYWYRQDPGQGLRLIYYSQIVNDFQKGDIAEGYSVSREKKESFPLTVTSAQKNPTAFYLCASRNGAYEQYFGPGTRLTVT.